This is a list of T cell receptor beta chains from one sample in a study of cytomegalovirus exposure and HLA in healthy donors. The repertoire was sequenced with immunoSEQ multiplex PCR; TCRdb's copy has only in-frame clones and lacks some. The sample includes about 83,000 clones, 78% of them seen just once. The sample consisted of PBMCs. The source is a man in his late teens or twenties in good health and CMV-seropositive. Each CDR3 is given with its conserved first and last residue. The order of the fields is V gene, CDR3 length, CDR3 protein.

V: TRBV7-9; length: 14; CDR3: CASSPLLSNQPQHF
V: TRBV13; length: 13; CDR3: CASSLVSFDTQYF
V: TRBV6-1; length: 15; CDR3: CASSEVQGGNQPQHF
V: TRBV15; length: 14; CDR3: CATEMSDSYYGYTF
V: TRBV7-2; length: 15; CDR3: CASSPRRHIQETQYF
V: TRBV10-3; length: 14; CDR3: CAIGSGSLGGELFF
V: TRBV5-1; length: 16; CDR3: CASSYEVAGARDTQYF
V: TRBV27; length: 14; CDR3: CASKGGGGWETQYF
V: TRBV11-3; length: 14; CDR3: CASSSGQGGNEQFF
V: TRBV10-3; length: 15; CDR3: CAISESGQGRTEAFF
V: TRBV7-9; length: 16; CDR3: CASTKGGDRVQGEQFF
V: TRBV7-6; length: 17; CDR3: CASSLSVRAGGSNEQFF
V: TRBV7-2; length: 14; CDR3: CASRGTGGEETQYF
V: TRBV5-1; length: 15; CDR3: CASSRQGRLNTEAFF
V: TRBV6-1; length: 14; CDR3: CASRATGWGEKLFF
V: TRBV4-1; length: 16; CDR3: CASSQGRGSSYNEQFF
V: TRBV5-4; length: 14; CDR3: CASSLPDWAGAQYF
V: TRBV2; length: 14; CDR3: CASSPRQGRQPQHF
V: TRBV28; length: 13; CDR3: CASSYSRGYGYTF
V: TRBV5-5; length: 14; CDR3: CASSHGGRSYEQYF
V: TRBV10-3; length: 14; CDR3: CAISPSSGTDTQYF
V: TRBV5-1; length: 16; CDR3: CASSLGGQGLNTEAFF
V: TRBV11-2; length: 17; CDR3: CASSFGRGRASYNEQFF
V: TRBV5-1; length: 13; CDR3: CASSPALAGELFF
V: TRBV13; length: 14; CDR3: CASSWGLAGVTQYF
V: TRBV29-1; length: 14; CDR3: CSVEDSQGSYEQYF
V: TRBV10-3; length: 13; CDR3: CAISGEVKNIQYF
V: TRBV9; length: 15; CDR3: CASSPPGRASDTIYF
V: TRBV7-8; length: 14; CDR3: CASSLPGNNYEQYF
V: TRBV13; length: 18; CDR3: CASSFASQGMTGPYGYTF
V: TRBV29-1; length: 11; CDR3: CSVEDRNTIYF
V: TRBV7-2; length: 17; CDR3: CASSAGLADSGTDTQYF
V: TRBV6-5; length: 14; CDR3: CASSYSSAEETQYF
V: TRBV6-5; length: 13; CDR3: CASSYSISDTQYF
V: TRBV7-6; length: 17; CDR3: CASSPGRWAGGNQPQHF
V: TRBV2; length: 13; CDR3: CASQGLPGETQYF
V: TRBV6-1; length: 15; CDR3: CASIIPTRERYEQYF
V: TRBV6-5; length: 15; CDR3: CASSYNRIAKNIQYF
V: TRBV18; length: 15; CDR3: CASSLEMTSRETQYF
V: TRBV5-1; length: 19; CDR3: CASSLRFGLAGVGRDEQYF
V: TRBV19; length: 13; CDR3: CASSMTPNYGYTF
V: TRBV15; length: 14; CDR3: CATSGAGASNEQFF
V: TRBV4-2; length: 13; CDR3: CASKLGPNTEAFF
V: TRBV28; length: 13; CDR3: CASTQSPGTEAFF
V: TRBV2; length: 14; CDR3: CASRLAGGQGELFF
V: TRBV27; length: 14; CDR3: CASSFDSSGNTIYF
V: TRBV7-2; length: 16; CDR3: CASSSDLGRPQETQYF
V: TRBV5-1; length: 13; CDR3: CASSHTWATEAFF